This T cell receptor beta chain was sequenced for a study of cytomegalovirus exposure and HLA in healthy donors. Study context: Unique TCRs numbering around 80 million, obtained from HLA-typed donors, made up an early data release.

As for this clone: Its antigen is undetermined.

Whole-study results and caveats: In vitro work confirmed that a few CMV-associated chains recognize CMV antigens. A prior analysis recorded that most TCR beta V segments were productive about 87% or about 30% of the time.

The germline CDR1 and CDR2 sequences are MNHEY and SMNVEV (reference sequence). The junction had 7 bases not matched to a gene; V was cut back by 4 bases and J by 1 base. CDR3 size: 16 residues. A multiplex PCR was run with 60 Vbeta primers and 13 Jbeta primers. TCRdb keeps only in-frame clones here, not all; method: immunoSEQ multiplex PCR. This sample has roughly 150,000 clones, with around 75% found just once. Material for sequencing was PBMCs. This sequence originates from a woman aged 25 to 39 in good health and CMV-seronegative. V usage is TRBV27 and J usage is TRBJ2-3, with 8 bases aligning to TRBD1. CDR3 region: CASSSLLRGRTDTQYF. CDR3 DNA: TGTGCCAGCAGTTCACTACTCAGGGGGCGCACAGATACGCAGTATTTT.